The clone carrying this T cell receptor (beta chain) has more than one count but fewer than ten. The antigen remains unidentified. The data were obtained in a study of T cells after yellow fever vaccination. Template-switching 5'RACE yielded the TCR cDNA; a universal primer site and UMIs were added in the process. TCRdb redid the calling of the 5' RACE reads with MiXCR, one entry per CDR3 protein. This sample yields 450,000 to 650,000 distinct CDR3 sequences, of which 21% are seen a single time; around 16% belongs to the top ten. Regarding the study as a whole: A faster peak, day 5 versus 15, was reached by the weaker secondary response.

This sequence originates from a man between 18 and 29 years old who received the YFV17D yellow fever vaccine. Specimen: PBMCs, collected less than 25 days after the first yellow fever vaccination.

Here the CDR3 reads CASRGQGRYEQFF. DNA of the CDR3: TGTGCCAGCAGGGGACAGGGCAGGTATGAGCAGTTCTTC. The chain is built from TRBV6-1 and TRBJ2-1; TRBD1 aligns across 9 bases. CDR1 is MNHNS, CDR2 SASEGT, per germline. The CDR3 has 13 amino acids. V was clipped by 6 bases and J by 8 bases; unmatched bases: 5.